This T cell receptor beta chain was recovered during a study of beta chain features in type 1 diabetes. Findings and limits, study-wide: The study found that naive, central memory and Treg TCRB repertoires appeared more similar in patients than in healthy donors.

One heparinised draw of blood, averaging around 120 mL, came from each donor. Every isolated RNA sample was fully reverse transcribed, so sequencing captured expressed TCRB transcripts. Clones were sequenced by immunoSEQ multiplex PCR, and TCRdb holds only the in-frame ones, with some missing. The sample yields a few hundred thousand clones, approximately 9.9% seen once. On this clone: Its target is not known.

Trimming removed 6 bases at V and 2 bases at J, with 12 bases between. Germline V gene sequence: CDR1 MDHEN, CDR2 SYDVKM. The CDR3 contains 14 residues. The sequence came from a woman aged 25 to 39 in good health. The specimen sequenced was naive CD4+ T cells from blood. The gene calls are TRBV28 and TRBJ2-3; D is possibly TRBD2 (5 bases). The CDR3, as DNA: TGTGCCAGCAGCTCGTCGGGGAACACAGATACGCAGTATTTT. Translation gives CASSSSGNTDTQYF.